This TCR beta chain was recorded in a study of brain T cells in children with intractable seizures. Overall study results and limits: Viral specificity was inferred only from CDR3 similarity; HCMV serostatus was unknown.

V was cut by 2 bases and J by 1 base, with 9 bases left in between. The CDR3 spans 15 residues. The germline V gene encodes CDR1 WNHNN and CDR2 SYGVQD (reference sequence). Sequencing used immunoSEQ multiplex PCR; TCRdb keeps in-frame clones, though not all of them. This repertoire shows about 320,000 clones, 93% found once; its top ten account for 5.5% to 6%. As for time point: blood from clinic visit 5 months post-surgery; TSC patient then seizure free. Only cases whose brain tissue showed the highest T cell transcript signatures were sequenced. As for this clone: What it recognizes is unknown.

The chain couples TRBV10-1 to TRBJ1-5; D possibly corresponds to TRBD1 (6 bases). Sequences were derived from peripheral blood, sampled about 5 months after surgery. This receptor was taken from a boy less than two years old with tuberous sclerosis and intractable seizures. In DNA form, the CDR3 reads TGCGCCAGCAGTGAGAGACAGGCCAGCAATCAGCCCCAGCATTTT. The encoded protein is CASSERQASNQPQHF.